This T cell receptor (beta chain) appears in the sequencing data of a study of T-cell reconstitution after alpha-beta-depleted transplantation in children. The table lists this clonotype with many counts. Preparing the TCRbeta library involved the use of unique molecular identifiers. TCRdb passed the PCR reads through MiXCR, listing each CDR3 protein once. The table has tens of thousands of distinct CDR3 sequences, roughly 6% seen once. Per the germline V gene, CDR1 is SGHDT and CDR2 is YYEEEE. The CDR3 contains 17 residues. The V end was cut by 4 bases, the J end by 0 bases, with 17 bases between. J is TRBJ1-3 and V is TRBV5-6; D unclear. The source was PBMCs, mostly from graft donor cells, collected 180 days after TCRalphabeta/CD19-depleted stem cell transplant. This clonotype was sampled from a male patient younger than 18 who had a stem cell transplant for acute myeloid leukemia, so the T cells may come from the graft donor. The CDR3 region has the DNA TGTGCCAGCAGCCTATTACAGAGGACCAGCTCTGGAAACACCATATATTTT. This sequence encodes CASSLLQRTSSGNTIYF.